This T cell receptor beta chain derives from a study of cytomegalovirus exposure and HLA in healthy donors. The PCR made use of 60 Vbeta and 13 Jbeta primers. Sequenced by immunoSEQ multiplex PCR; TCRdb stores in-frame clones only, minus some. In the table there are 150,000 to 200,000 clones, 80% of which are singletons. Healthy bone marrow donors formed the donor group. Study outcomes and limitations: Among TCR beta chains, those listed as cytomegalovirus-associated numbered over 150. V- and J-gene trimming of TCR beta was linked (in a later analysis) to a missense DCLRE1C variant.

The V and J ends lost 5 bases and 6 bases, in that order; junction bases with no gene match: 9. The CDR3 sequence is 16 residues long. Germline-derived CDR1 and CDR2 are LGHNT and FRNRAP. With respect to this clone: Its antigen is unknown.

V usage is TRBV12-5 and J usage is TRBJ2-7; TRBD2 agrees at 14 bases. The sample was PBMCs. The sequence came from a boy between 10 and 17 years old in good health and CMV-seronegative. The DNA for the CDR3 is TGTGCTAGTGGTCCAGGGACTAGCGGGAGTCTGGGCGAGCAGTACTTC. Protein sequence: CASGPGTSGSLGEQYF. The variable domain in full, with the rest retrieved from reference TRBV12-5 and TRBJ2-7, is DARVTQTPRHKVTEMGQEVTMRCQPILGHNTVFWYRQTMMQGLELLAYFRNRAPLDDSGMPKDRFSAEMPDATLATLKIQPSEPRDSAVYFCASGPGTSGSLGEQYFGPGTRLTVT.